Given below is one T cell receptor (beta chain) in context. This specimen comes from a study of blood T cells in healthy people across ages. The germline gives CDR1 SGHDT, CDR2 YYEEEE. The CDR3 length is 13 residues. Deletions cut 4 bases from V and 4 bases from J, with 9 bases between. The use of a sample-barcoded 5' primer and a J-beta primer mix characterized a second PCR of roughly 7 to 12 cycles. Via MiXCR, TCRdb re-called the 5' RACE reads, giving one row per CDR3 protein. There are 750,000 to 850,000 distinct CDR3 sequences in the sample; 25% occur only once, and approximately 3.7% lies in the top ten. The same sample was also used in a study of T cells of mothers and their children.

The material sequenced was blood. The V gene is TRBV5-6, the J gene TRBJ1-5; possibly TRBD1 for D (5 bases). The TCR originated in a boy younger than 18 in good health. This chain's CDR3 is CASSRGRNQPQHF. The CDR3, as DNA: TGTGCCAGCAGCAGGGGTCGGAATCAGCCCCAGCATTTT.